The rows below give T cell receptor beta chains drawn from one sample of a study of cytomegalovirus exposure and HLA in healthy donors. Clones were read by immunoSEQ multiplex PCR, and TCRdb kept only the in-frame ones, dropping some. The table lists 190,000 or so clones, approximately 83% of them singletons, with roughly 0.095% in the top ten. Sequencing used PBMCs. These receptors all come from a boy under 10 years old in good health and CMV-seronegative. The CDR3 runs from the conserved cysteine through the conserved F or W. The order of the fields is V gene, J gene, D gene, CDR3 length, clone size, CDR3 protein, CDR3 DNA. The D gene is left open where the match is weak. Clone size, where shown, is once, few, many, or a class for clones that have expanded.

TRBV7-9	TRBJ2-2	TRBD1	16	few	CASSPWTGGATGELFF	TGTGCCAGCAGCCCGTGGACAGGGGGCGCCACCGGGGAGCTGTTTTTT
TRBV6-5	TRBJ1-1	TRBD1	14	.	CASSYDRGQGEAFF	TGTGCCAGCAGTTATGACAGGGGGCAGGGTGAAGCTTTCTTT
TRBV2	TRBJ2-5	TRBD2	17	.	CASSEAPPRGGEETQYF	TGTGCCAGCAGTGAAGCGCCCCCGCGGGGGGGTGAGGAGACCCAGTACTTC
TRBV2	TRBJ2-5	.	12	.	CASGWRRETQYF	TGTGCCAGCGGCTGGAGGAGAGAGACCCAGTACTTC
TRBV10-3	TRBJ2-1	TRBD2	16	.	CAISETRGGPYNEQFF	TGTGCCATCAGTGAGACCCGGGGGGGCCCCTACAATGAGCAGTTCTTC
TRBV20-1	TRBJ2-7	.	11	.	CSARVHYEQYF	TGCAGTGCTAGAGTCCACTACGAGCAGTACTTC
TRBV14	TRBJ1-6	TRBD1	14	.	CASSQDRGGSPLHF	TGTGCCAGCAGCCAGGACAGGGGTGGCTCACCCCTCCACTTT
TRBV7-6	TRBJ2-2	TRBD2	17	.	CASSFGTSGGANGELFF	TGTGCCAGCAGCTTCGGGACTAGCGGGGGGGCCAACGGGGAGCTGTTTTTT
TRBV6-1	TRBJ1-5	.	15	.	CASSEVEGINQPQHF	TGTGCCAGCAGTGAGGTAGAGGGCATCAATCAGCCCCAGCATTTT
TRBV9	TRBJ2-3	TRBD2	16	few	CASSVGTSGDTDTQYF	TGTGCCAGCAGCGTAGGAACTAGCGGGGACACAGATACGCAGTATTTT
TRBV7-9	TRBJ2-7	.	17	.	CASSSFGGAGSTYEQYF	TGTGCCAGCAGCTCTTTCGGTGGGGCGGGGTCAACCTACGAGCAGTACTTC
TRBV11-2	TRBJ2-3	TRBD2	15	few	CASSRIAGGRDTQYF	TGTGCCAGCAGCCGTATAGCGGGGGGGCGAGATACGCAGTATTTT
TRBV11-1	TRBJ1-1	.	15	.	CASSLTRGGYTEAFF	TGTGCCAGCAGCTTAACCAGAGGAGGGTATACTGAAGCTTTCTTT
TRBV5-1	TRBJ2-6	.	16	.	CASGSGVSSGANVLTF	TGCGCCAGCGGCTCAGGGGTTAGCTCTGGGGCCAACGTCCTAACTTTC
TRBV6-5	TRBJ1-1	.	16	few	CASSYIEEAGNTEAFF	TGTGCCAGCAGTTATATTGAGGAGGCCGGGAACACTGAAGCTTTCTTT
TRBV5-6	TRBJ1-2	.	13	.	CASSRAGPNGYTF	TGTGCCAGCAGCCGGGCAGGGCCCAATGGCTACACCTTC
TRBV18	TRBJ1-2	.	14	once	CASSPLEELYGYTF	TGTGCCAGCTCACCCCTCGAGGAGCTCTATGGCTACACCTTC
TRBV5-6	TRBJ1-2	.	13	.	CASSYQESDGYTF	TGTGCCAGCAGCTACCAGGAATCGGATGGCTACACCTTC
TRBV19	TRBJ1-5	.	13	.	CASSIQGDQPQHF	TGTGCCAGTAGTATCCAAGGAGATCAGCCCCAGCATTTT
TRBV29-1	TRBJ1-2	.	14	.	CIAIVVGSNYGYTF	TGCATAGCTATAGTTGTGGGTTCTAACTATGGCTACACCTTC
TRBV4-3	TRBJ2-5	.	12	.	CASSQEGLALNF	TGCGCCAGCAGCCAAGAGGGCCTTGCCTTGAACTTC
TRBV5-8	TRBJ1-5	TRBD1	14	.	CASSRTGEDQPQHF	TGTGCCAGCAGCCGGACAGGAGAGGATCAGCCCCAGCATTTT
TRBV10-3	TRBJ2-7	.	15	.	CAISESGGPSYEQYF	TGTGCCATCAGTGAGTCTGGGGGCCCCTCCTACGAGCAGTACTTC
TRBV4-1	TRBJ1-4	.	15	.	CASSQTPDWAEKLFF	TGCGCCAGCAGCCAAACCCCGGACTGGGCTGAAAAACTGTTTTTT
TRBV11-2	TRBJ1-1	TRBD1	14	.	CASSLAGGNTEAFF	TGTGCCAGCAGCTTAGCAGGGGGCAACACTGAAGCTTTCTTT
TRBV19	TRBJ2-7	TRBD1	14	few	CASSSRTGNYEQYF	TGTGCCAGTAGTTCCCGGACAGGAAACTACGAGCAGTACTTC
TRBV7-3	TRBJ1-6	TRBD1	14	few	CASSRQGSSSPLHF	TGTGCCAGCAGCAGACAGGGGAGTAGTTCACCCCTCCACTTT
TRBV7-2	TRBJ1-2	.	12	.	CASSERLLGYTF	TGTGCCAGCAGCGAACGTCTATTAGGCTACACCTTC
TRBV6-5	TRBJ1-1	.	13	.	CASRRGSDTEAFF	TGTGCCAGCAGGAGAGGTTCGGACACTGAAGCTTTCTTT
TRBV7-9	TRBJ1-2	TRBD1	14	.	CASSFGQGNYGYTF	TGCGCCAGCAGCTTTGGACAGGGCAACTATGGCTACACCTTC
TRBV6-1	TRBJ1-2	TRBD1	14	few	CASSETGVSDGYTF	TGTGCCAGCAGCGAAACAGGGGTCTCGGATGGCTACACCTTC
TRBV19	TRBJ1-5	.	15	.	CASSIMFQGNQPQHF	TGTGCCAGTAGTATCATGTTTCAGGGGAACCAGCCCCAGCATTTT
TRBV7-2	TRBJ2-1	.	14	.	CASSLDSLKIEQFF	TGTGCCAGCAGCTTAGATAGTCTTAAGATTGAGCAGTTCTTC
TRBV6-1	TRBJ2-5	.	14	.	CASSVMRGRETQYF	TGTGCCAGCAGTGTTATGCGGGGGCGGGAGACCCAGTACTTC
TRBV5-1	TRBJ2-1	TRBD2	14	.	CASSSGGPYNEQFF	TGCGCCAGCAGCTCGGGGGGGCCTTACAATGAGCAGTTCTTC
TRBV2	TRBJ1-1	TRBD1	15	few	CASSSDRGTGTEAFF	TGTGCCAGCAGTTCCGACAGGGGGACGGGCACTGAAGCTTTCTTT
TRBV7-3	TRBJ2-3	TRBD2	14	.	CASSAGLSTDTQYF	TGTGCCAGCTCGGCGGGACTAAGCACAGATACGCAGTATTTT
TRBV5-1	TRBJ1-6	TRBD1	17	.	CASSPGQGSFLGSPLHF	TGCGCCAGCAGCCCGGGACAGGGTTCGTTTTTAGGTTCACCCCTCCACTTT
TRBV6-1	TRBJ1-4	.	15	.	CASREETEPHEKLFF	TGTGCCAGCAGGGAAGAGACGGAGCCCCATGAAAAACTGTTTTTT
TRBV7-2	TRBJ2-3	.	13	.	CASSSLRGDTQYF	TGTGCCAGCAGCTCCCTCCGCGGAGATACGCAGTATTTT
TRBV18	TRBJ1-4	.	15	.	CASSRTDFLNEKLFF	TGTGCCAGCTCCCGGACGGACTTCCTGAATGAAAAACTGTTTTTT
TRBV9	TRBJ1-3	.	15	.	CASSVAGDGGNTIYF	TGTGCCAGCAGCGTGGCAGGGGATGGTGGAAACACCATATATTTT
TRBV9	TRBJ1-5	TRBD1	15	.	CASSSGQGAGQPQHF	TGTGCCAGCAGCTCGGGACAGGGGGCCGGTCAGCCCCAGCATTTT
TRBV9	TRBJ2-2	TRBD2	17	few	CASSIGTSGGRTGELFF	TGTGCCAGCAGCATCGGGACTAGCGGGGGGAGGACCGGGGAGCTGTTTTTT
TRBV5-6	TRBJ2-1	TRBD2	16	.	CASSLAGSGGRNEQFF	TGTGCCAGCAGCTTGGCAGGTAGCGGGGGGCGGAATGAGCAGTTCTTC
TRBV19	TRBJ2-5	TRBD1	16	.	CASSLRDRGHGETQYF	TGTGCCAGTAGTCTCCGGGACAGGGGGCATGGGGAGACCCAGTACTTC
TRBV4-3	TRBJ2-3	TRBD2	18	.	CASSRTSGGIYSTDTQYF	TGCGCCAGCAGCCGAACTAGCGGGGGAATCTATAGCACAGATACGCAGTATTTT
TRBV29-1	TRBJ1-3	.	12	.	CSVTDWGNTIYF	TGCAGCGTGACGGACTGGGGAAACACCATATATTTT
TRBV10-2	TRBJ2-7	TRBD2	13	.	CASSLAGAYEQYF	TGCGCCAGCAGTTTAGCGGGGGCCTACGAGCAGTACTTC
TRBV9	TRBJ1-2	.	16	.	CASSVEAQGSVYGYTF	TGTGCCAGCAGCGTTGAGGCGCAGGGTTCCGTCTATGGCTACACCTTC
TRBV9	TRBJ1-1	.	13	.	CASSPREEGWAFF	TGTGCCAGCAGCCCACGGGAGGAGGGGTGGGCTTTCTTT
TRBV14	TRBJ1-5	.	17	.	CASSQAPSGRGNQPQHF	TGTGCCAGCAGCCAAGCCCCGTCAGGTCGTGGCAATCAGCCCCAGCATTTT
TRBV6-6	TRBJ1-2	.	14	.	CASSALGEDYGYTF	TGTGCCAGCAGCGCCTTGGGGGAGGACTATGGCTACACCTTC